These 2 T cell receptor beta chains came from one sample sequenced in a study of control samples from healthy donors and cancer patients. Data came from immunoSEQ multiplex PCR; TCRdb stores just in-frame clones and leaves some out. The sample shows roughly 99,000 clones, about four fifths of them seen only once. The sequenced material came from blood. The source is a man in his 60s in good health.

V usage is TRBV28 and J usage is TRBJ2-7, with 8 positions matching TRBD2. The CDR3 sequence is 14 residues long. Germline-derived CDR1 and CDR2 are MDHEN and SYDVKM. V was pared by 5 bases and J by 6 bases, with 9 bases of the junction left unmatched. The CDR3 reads CASSAGLGLGEQYF. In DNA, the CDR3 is TGTGCCAGCAGTGCGGGACTAGGACTTGGCGAGCAGTACTTC.

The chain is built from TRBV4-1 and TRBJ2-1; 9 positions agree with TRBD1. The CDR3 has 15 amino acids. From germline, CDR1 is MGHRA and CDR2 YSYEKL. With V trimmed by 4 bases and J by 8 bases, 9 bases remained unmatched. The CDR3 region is CASSPGQGPFDEQFF. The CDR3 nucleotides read TGCGCCAGCAGCCCGGGACAGGGACCTTTCGATGAGCAGTTCTTC.